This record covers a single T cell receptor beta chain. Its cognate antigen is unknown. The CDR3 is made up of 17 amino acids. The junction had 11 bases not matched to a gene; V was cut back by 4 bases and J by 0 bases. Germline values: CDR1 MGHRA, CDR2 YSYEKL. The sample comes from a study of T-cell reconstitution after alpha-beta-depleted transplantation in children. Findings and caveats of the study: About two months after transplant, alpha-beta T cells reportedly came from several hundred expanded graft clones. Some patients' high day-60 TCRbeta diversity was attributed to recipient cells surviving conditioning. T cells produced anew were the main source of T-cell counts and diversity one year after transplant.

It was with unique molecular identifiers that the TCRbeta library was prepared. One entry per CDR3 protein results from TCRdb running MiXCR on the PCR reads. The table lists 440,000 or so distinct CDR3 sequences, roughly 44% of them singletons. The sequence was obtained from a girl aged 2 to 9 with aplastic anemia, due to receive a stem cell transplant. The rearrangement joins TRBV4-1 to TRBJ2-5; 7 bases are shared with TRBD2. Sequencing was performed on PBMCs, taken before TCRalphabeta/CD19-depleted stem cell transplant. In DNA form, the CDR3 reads TGCGCCAGCAGCCCCAGGACCAGCGGGGACGACCAAGAGACCCAGTACTTC. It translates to CASSPRTSGDDQETQYF.